The entry below gives a single TCR beta chain sequence along with its context. Its antigen is currently not known. No clone much larger than this one lies a single base away; base qualities are absent. Participants in the prospective study were enrolled through a virtual design, were aged about 18 to 90 years, and lived in roughly 24 United States geographic areas. To assign participants to cohorts, the prospective study relied on clinical history that participants themselves reported in a screening survey and a study questionnaire. Mobile phlebotomists in the prospective study collected whole blood, serum and a nasopharyngeal or oropharyngeal swab from every participant. Over a 2-month period, participants in the prospective study had the option of providing additional blood draws and questionnaires. Blood samples from the prospective study were shipped frozen or at room temperature prior to DNA extraction.

This record belongs to a study of blood T cell repertoires in COVID-19 (dated by TCRdb to about 2020). Some background on the complete study: Recovered participants in ImmuneRACE Cohort 3 were defined as having two consecutive negative NP/OP PCR tests, clearance from a healthcare professional, or resolution of symptoms. Samples covering the acute and convalescent phases of COVID-19 were provided by collaborators in the United States, Italy and Spain. The samples were drawn from two sources: the first 160 participants of the ongoing ImmuneRACE study, and over 1,000 subjects contributed by 6 global collaborators. The repertoires were released in a freely available public database intended as a resource for research on the immune response to SARS-CoV-2. The dataset comprised deeply sampled blood TCRbeta repertoires from subjects exposed to, actively infected with, or recovered from COVID-19. Nearly every sample came with metadata listing a de-identified subject ID, COVID-19 status, age in years and sex. The prospective study material was composed of cDNA or gDNA derived from T cells, B-cell-depleted T cells, or PBMCs. Where HLA class I and class II types were available, the types were taken from metadata supplied by the sample provider, not from assay-based typing. The paper's findings and limits, for the study overall: The amount of clinical and demographic metadata varied by source and participant and was provided uncurated.

From a lookup of the germline V gene (reference sequence), CDR1 and CDR2 are MNHEY and SMNVEV. Its CDR3 holds 15 amino acids, cysteine through phenylalanine. Only CDR3 DNA remains: 45 bases, in frame from the first base. Trimming removed 6 bases from V and 4 bases from J; the gene matches leave 9 bases unexplained. TCRbeta CDR3 regions were amplified from genomic DNA using the immunoSEQ Assay, a bias-controlled multiplex PCR. Per the original workflow: The number of nucleated cells in each sample was estimated by amplification of reference gene primers within the assay. To quantify the absolute abundance of each unique TCRbeta CDR3 rearrangement, sequence reads were collapsed and filtered. For each sample, productive Simpson clonality was calculated as the square root of Simpson's diversity index over productive rearrangements. Entries here come from immuneACCESS through TCRdb and include only in-frame sequences with V and J called. Some clones fail to appear in such tables; in the studies checked, an unresolved V gene covers under half of the shortfall, and the cause of the remainder is unknown. V and J calls and clone size are as listed in that table; D and trimming were resolved from the DNA. The table for this sample lists a few hundred thousand clones; more than 70% of them were counted only once. 1.9% of the sample lies in the top ten.

The chain is made from TRBV27 and TRBJ1-5, and TRBD1 aligns with 7 junction nucleotides. The clonotype was recovered from a man between 40 and 49 years old in a cohort exposed to, infected with or recovered from COVID-19 (not recorded which). Sequences were obtained from PBMCs or T cells enriched from blood (not recorded which). This receptor carries the CDR3 CASSLKGAGNQPQHF. The base sequence is TGTGCCAGCAGCCTAAAGGGGGCCGGAAATCAGCCCCAGCATTTT.